Each of the 5 T cell receptor beta chains below was sequenced from the same sample in a study of blood T cells in healthy people across ages. Combining a sample-barcoded 5' primer with a J-beta primer mix, a second PCR ran for roughly 7 to 11 cycles. TCRdb fed the 5' RACE reads into MiXCR, producing one record per CDR3 protein. The sample has roughly 830,000 distinct CDR3 sequences, under 80% seen once. Material for sequencing was blood. These receptor sequences come from a young man in good health.

DNA for the CDR3: TGTGCCAGCAGCTTCAAGGCCATGGGGCCGGACGAGCAGTACTTC. Translation gives CASSFKAMGPDEQYF. V usage is TRBV7-2 and J usage is TRBJ2-7, with a possible D match to TRBD1 (5 bases). The CDR3 covers 15 residues. CDR1 and CDR2 (germline): SGHTA, FQGNSA. The V end lost 3 bases, the J end lost 5 bases, and 17 bases lay between the germline ends.

The chain carries TRBV28 and TRBJ1-4; possible D gene TRBD1, 5 bases. V was cut by 3 bases and J by 11 bases, with 19 bases left in between. Germline V gene sequence: CDR1 MDHEN, CDR2 SYDVKM. The CDR3 contains 15 residues. CDR3 bases: TGTGCCAGCAGTTTGGTTGCGACTAACTGGGGCAAACTGTTTTTT. Translating it yields CASSLVATNWGKLFF.

The chain couples TRBV7-3 to TRBJ1-4, with unresolved D. V was trimmed by 5 bases and J by 8 bases, leaving 12 bases between them. CDR3 length: 13 amino acids. Germline V gene data show CDR1 as SGHTA and CDR2 as FQGTGA. The CDR3 sequence is CASSARSGEKLFF. DNA of the CDR3: TGTGCCAGCAGCGCCAGGTCGGGAGAAAAACTGTTTTTT.

The rearrangement uses TRBV4-3 and TRBJ2-1; D possibly corresponds to TRBD2 (6 bases). V lost 2 bases and J 1 base, leaving 15 bases between the germline ends. The CDR3 runs to 17 residues. Per the germline V gene, CDR1 is LGHNA and CDR2 is YSLEER. The CDR3 region is CASSQWEAGSSYNEQFF. The CDR3 DNA is TGCGCCAGCAGCCAATGGGAGGCGGGAAGTTCCTACAATGAGCAGTTCTTC.

V and J are TRBV5-1 and TRBJ2-5, with D possibly matching TRBD1 (6 bases). The CDR3 spans 14 residues. The germline V and J ends were trimmed by 0 bases and 5 bases, with 11 bases remaining between them. CDR1 is SGHRS and CDR2 is YFSETQ in the germline V gene. For the CDR3, the DNA is TGCGCCAGCAGCTTGGAGTGGGGGCCGGAGACCCAGTACTTC. As protein: CASSLEWGPETQYF.